This T cell receptor (beta chain) originates from a study of graft-versus-host responses after intestinal transplantation. The length of the CDR3 is 15 residues. Germline loops: CDR1 LNHNV, CDR2 YYDKDF (reference sequence). TCRdb's copy holds only in-frame clones and misses some; the assay was immunoSEQ multiplex PCR. The sample comprises over 85,000 clones, less than 95% of which are singletons, and over 0.15% rests with the top ten. Of note for this clone: Its specificity is not known. The junction departs from the called germline gene at one end, perhaps through a read error.

The sample was unstimulated CD4+ T cells sorted from spleen or lymph node cells, taken before transplant. The source of this sequence is a human donor who was the organ donor for an intestinal transplant. The J gene is TRBJ1-2, the V gene TRBV15, with a tentative D call TRBD1 (5 bases). For the CDR3, the DNA is TGTGCCACCAGCAGAGGCCGACAGATTAGTACTGGCGACACCTTC. Translating gives CATSRGRQISTGDTF.